The text below deals with one T cell receptor beta chain. This specimen belongs to a study of blood T cell repertoires in COVID-19. Overall study context: Nucleic acid was either cDNA or gDNA, and it came from T cells, B-cell-depleted T cells, or PBMCs.

What the recovered Cohort 3 donors had was two negative PCRs, clearance, or symptom resolution. The V segment lost 1 base and the J segment 0 bases; nucleotides outside the gene matches: 9. The CDR3 loop spans 18 amino acids. Germline assignment: CDR1 MGHRA and CDR2 YSYEKL. Clones were read by immunoSEQ multiplex PCR, and TCRdb kept only the in-frame ones, dropping some. The table lists some 140,000 clones, 80% to 85% of them singletons. This clonotype was obtained from a man younger than 40 who had recovered from COVID-19. The chain couples TRBV4-1 to TRBJ1-5; 7 nucleotides line up with TRBD1. The sequenced sample was PBMCs or T cells enriched from blood (not recorded which). CDR3 amino acids: CASSQAPFGTDSNQPQHF. The CDR3 DNA reads as TGCGCCAGCAGCCAAGCTCCATTTGGGACAGATAGCAATCAGCCCCAGCATTTT.